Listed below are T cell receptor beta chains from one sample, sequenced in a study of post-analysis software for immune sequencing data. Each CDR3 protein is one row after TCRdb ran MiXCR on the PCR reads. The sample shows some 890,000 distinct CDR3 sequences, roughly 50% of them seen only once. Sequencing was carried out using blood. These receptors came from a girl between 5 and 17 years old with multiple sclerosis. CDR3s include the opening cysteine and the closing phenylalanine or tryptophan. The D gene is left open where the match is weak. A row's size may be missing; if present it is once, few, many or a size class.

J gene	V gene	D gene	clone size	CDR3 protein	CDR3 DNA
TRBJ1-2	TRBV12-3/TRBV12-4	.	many	CASSSGYGYTF	TGTGCCAGCAGCTCCGGCTATGGCTACACCTTC
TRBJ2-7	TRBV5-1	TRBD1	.	CASSLGQGMDEQYF	TGCGCCAGCAGCTTGGGACAGGGGATGGACGAGCAGTACTTC
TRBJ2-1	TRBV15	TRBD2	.	CATSQAGGYNEQFF	TGTGCCACCAGCCAAGCGGGGGGGTACAATGAGCAGTTCTTC
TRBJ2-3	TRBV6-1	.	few	CASSEGRTHTDTQYF	TGTGCCAGCAGTGAAGGGAGGACCCACACAGATACGCAGTATTTT
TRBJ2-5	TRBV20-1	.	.	CSADRRGAQEPQYF	TGCAGTGCTGACAGAAGGGGCGCGCAAGAGCCCCAGTACTTC
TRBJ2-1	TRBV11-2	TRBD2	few	CASSPRTGGSYNEQFF	TGTGCCAGCAGTCCACGGACGGGGGGGTCTTACAATGAGCAGTTCTTC
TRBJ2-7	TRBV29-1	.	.	CSVGPRSAYEQYF	TGCAGCGTCGGTCCCCGGTCGGCCTACGAGCAGTACTTC
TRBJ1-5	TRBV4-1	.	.	CASSPTFLSNQPQHF	TGCGCCAGCAGCCCCACTTTCCTTAGCAATCAGCCCCAGCATTTT
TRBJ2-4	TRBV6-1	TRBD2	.	CASRGSGRRTYF	TGTGCCAGCAGAGGTAGCGGGAGGAGGACGTACTTC
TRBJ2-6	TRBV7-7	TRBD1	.	CASSPDRGLSGANVLTF	TGTGCTAGCAGCCCCGACAGGGGGCTCTCTGGGGCCAACGTCCTGACTTTC
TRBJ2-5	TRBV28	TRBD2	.	CASSFRLAGTETQYF	TGTGCCAGCAGTTTCAGACTAGCGGGAACAGAGACCCAGTACTTC
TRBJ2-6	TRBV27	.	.	CASSLSAPGANVLTF	TGTGCCAGCAGTCTGAGTGCTCCTGGGGCCAACGTCCTGACTTTC
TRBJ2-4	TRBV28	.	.	CASSWTRNIQYF	TGTGCCAGCAGTTGGACTCGAAACATTCAGTACTTC
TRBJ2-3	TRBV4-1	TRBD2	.	CASSQEAAGGARDTQYF	TGCGCCAGCAGCCAAGAAGCGGCCGGGGGGGCGAGGGATACGCAGTATTTT
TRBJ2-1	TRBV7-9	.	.	CASSLANLDEQFF	TGTGCCAGCAGCTTGGCTAATCTGGATGAGCAGTTCTTC
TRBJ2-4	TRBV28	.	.	CASSPPDTGCVQYF	TGTGCCAGCAGCCCGCCGGACACCGGTTGTGTTCAGTACTTC
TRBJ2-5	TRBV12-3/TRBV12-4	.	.	CASSFDSYNEQYF	TGTGCCAGCAGCTTCGACAGCTACAATGAGCAGTACTTC
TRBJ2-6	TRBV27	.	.	CASRRRSDSGANVLTF	TGTGCCAGCCGCCGCCGGAGCGACTCTGGGGCCAACGTCCTGACTTTC
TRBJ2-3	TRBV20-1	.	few	CSARSLSDTQYF	TGCAGTGCTAGATCCCTCTCAGATACGCAGTATTTT
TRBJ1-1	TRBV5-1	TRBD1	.	CASSIQDRGRDTEAFF	TGCGCCAGCAGCATTCAGGACAGGGGGCGCGACACTGAAGCTTTCTTT
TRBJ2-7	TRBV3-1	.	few	CASSQGGVSYEQYF	TGTGCCAGCAGCCAAGGGGGTGTCTCCTACGAGCAGTACTTC
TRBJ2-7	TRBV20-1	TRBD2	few	CSARASGKVPQYF	TGCAGTGCTAGGGCTAGCGGCAAAGTTCCGCAGTACTTC
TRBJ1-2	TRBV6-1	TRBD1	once	CASSEDRGISVHGYTF	TGTGCCAGCAGTGAGGACAGGGGAATTTCCGTCCATGGCTACACCTTC
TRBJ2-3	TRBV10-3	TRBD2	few	CAIRASGGSTDTQYF	TGTGCCATCAGAGCTAGCGGGGGCAGCACAGATACGCAGTATTTT
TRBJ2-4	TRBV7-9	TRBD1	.	CAGSGQGTNIQYF	TGTGCCGGTTCCGGACAGGGGACCAACATTCAGTACTTC
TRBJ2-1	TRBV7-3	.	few	CASSPQAVTYNEQFF	TGTGCCAGCAGCCCCCAGGCTGTCACCTACAATGAGCAGTTCTTC
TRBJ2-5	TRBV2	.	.	CASERGAAKETQYF	TGTGCCAGCGAGCGCGGGGCCGCCAAAGAGACCCAGTACTTC
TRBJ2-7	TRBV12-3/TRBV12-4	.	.	CASSPSPPGTYEQYF	TGTGCCAGTAGTCCCTCCCCCCCGGGGACCTACGAGCAGTACTTC
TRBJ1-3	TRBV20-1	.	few	CSASPGRSSGNTIYF	TGCAGTGCTAGCCCCGGACGGAGCTCTGGAAACACCATATATTTT
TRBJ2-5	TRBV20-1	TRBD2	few	CSYGGRETQYF	TGCAGTTACGGCGGGAGGGAGACCCAGTACTTC
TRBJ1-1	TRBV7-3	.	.	CASSLQGFTEAFF	TGTGCCAGCAGCCTACAGGGATTCACTGAAGCTTTCTTT
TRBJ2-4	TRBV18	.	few	CASSPPSSGAKNIQYF	TGTGCCAGCTCACCACCTTCATCGGGAGCCAAAAACATTCAGTACTTC
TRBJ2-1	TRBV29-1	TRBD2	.	CSVATSGGTYNEQFF	TGCAGCGTTGCTACTAGCGGGGGGACCTACAATGAGCAGTTCTTC
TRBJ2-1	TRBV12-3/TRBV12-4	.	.	CASSLGTTNEQFF	TGTGCCAGCAGTTTAGGGACCACCAATGAGCAGTTCTTC
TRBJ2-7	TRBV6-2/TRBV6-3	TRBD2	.	CASSPIAGRLSYEQYF	TGTGCCAGCAGTCCCATAGCGGGGCGACTCTCCTACGAGCAGTACTTC
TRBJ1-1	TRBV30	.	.	CAWGGAVEDTEAFF	TGTGCCTGGGGCGGCGCCGTGGAGGACACTGAAGCTTTCTTT
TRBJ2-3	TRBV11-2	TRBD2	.	CASSTGTSGTTQYF	TGTGCCAGCAGCACCGGGACTAGCGGAACAACGCAGTATTTT
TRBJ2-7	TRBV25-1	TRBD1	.	CASRGTGGAGTYEQYF	TGTGCCAGCAGAGGGACAGGGGGCGCGGGGACCTACGAGCAGTACTTC
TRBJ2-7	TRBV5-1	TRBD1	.	CASSPGTWDRYYEQYF	TGCGCCAGCAGCCCTGGAACTTGGGACAGATACTACGAGCAGTACTTC
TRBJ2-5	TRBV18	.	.	CASSPNNQETQYF	TGTGCCAGCTCACCCAATAACCAAGAGACCCAGTACTTC